Listed below are T cell receptor beta chains from one sample, sequenced in a study of blood T cell repertoires in COVID-19. Sequencing was performed with immunoSEQ multiplex PCR; in TCRdb, only in-frame clones are kept and a portion is missing. The profile shows approximately 250,000 clones, roughly 89% of them singletons. The sample consisted of peripheral blood. Receptors originate from a middle-aged woman who had recovered from COVID-19. Both conserved end residues are trimmed from each CDR3. A D gene is named only where the DNA matches it firmly.

j_gene	v_gene	d_gene	CDR3aa
TRBJ1-1	TRBV28	-	ASSFMVRTEAF
TRBJ2-7	TRBV27	-	ASSRTGTLREQY
TRBJ2-2	TRBV11-1	-	ASSSNPGGLDGELF
TRBJ2-3	TRBV4-2	-	ASSQRDTDTQY
TRBJ2-3	TRBV13	TRBD2	ASSRPGGADTQY
TRBJ1-5	TRBV2	-	ATRGGYNQPQH
TRBJ1-5	TRBV5-4	TRBD1	ASSLDRGVLQPQH
TRBJ1-1	TRBV29-1	-	SVEFGGNTEAF
TRBJ1-6	TRBV10-3	-	AISETGPYNSPLH
TRBJ1-2	TRBV5-5	-	ASSLGTANYGYT
TRBJ1-4	TRBV7-9	-	ASSLDDGATF
TRBJ1-1	TRBV5-4	TRBD1	ASRQGNVNTEAF
TRBJ2-1	TRBV14	-	ASSQVRYNEQF
TRBJ1-1	TRBV7-2	-	ASSLNRANTEAF
TRBJ2-1	TRBV27	-	ASGQTTSYNEQF
TRBJ1-2	TRBV3-1/TRBV3-2	-	ASSQASGFHGYT
TRBJ2-1	TRBV6-2/TRBV6-3	-	ASSFNLLGRDSNEQF
TRBJ2-3	TRBV10-1	-	ASSESWENGGADTQY
TRBJ2-5	TRBV11-2	-	ASNRQGSRETQY
TRBJ1-4	TRBV28	TRBD1	ASGETGSEKLF
TRBJ2-7	TRBV5-1	TRBD2	ASSLLAGVSSYEQY
TRBJ1-6	TRBV25-1	TRBD1	ASSGIGQGNSPLH
TRBJ2-1	TRBV6-5	-	ASSYSTERDEQF
TRBJ2-7	TRBV19	-	ASSMGTSSANEQY
TRBJ1-4	TRBV7-9	-	ASSPPGGPNEKLF
TRBJ1-1	TRBV18	TRBD1	ASSPRPQGATEAF
TRBJ2-3	TRBV2	-	ASRTRASWDTQY
TRBJ2-1	TRBV9	-	ASSVQGGDEQF
TRBJ1-1	TRBV28	TRBD1	ASSFKLGDRTLNTEAF
TRBJ2-5	TRBV3-1/TRBV3-2	-	ASSPVAGGGQETQY
TRBJ1-1	TRBV12-1	-	ASSCPTPTMGAERRNTEAF
TRBJ2-7	TRBV2	TRBD1	ASSGQGSEQY
TRBJ2-5	TRBV10-3	TRBD1	AIRATGLETQY
TRBJ2-7	TRBV12-3/TRBV12-4	-	ASSFQGFEQY
TRBJ2-1	TRBV5-1	TRBD1	ASSLGQTSYNEQF
TRBJ2-3	TRBV7-9	-	ASSFSTSTDTQY
TRBJ2-2	TRBV4-2	-	ASSQDSGVGTGELF
TRBJ1-6	TRBV11-2	-	ASSPKGSSYNSPLH
TRBJ1-6	TRBV6-5	-	ASSSQEISNSPLH
TRBJ1-6	TRBV23-1	-	ASPRGGATYNSPLH
TRBJ1-2	TRBV19	-	ASSDRGTWYGYT
TRBJ2-6	TRBV29-1	-	SVGTGRGSGANVLT
TRBJ1-1	TRBV18	-	ASSDRVNTEAF
TRBJ2-1	TRBV6-1	-	ASSEAGREALFPYNEQF
TRBJ2-6	TRBV29-1	-	SAGLRGGTGANVLT
TRBJ2-7	TRBV2	TRBD1	ASWAGWDRVYEQY
TRBJ1-1	TRBV3-1/TRBV3-2	TRBD1	ASSLRGDRGSAF
TRBJ2-7	TRBV7-9	TRBD1	ASSLAPGTGAYEQY
TRBJ1-1	TRBV6-4	-	ASSQGWNTEAF
TRBJ1-1	TRBV10-3	TRBD1	AISESGQGRWDTEAF
TRBJ2-7	TRBV5-5	-	ASSLVGAPAYEQY
TRBJ1-1	TRBV2	-	ATTRNTEAF
TRBJ1-6	TRBV11-3	-	ASSLEVTHYNSPLH
TRBJ2-5	TRBV5-1	TRBD1	ASSLDGRTGLVRETQY
TRBJ1-6	TRBV6-5	-	ASSYQFDNSPLH
TRBJ2-3	TRBV24-1	TRBD2	ATSDPTTSGGSTDTQY
TRBJ1-5	TRBV18	TRBD1	ASSLQPTGNQPQH